What follows describes a single T cell receptor beta chain. Its antigen target is currently unknown. No base quality values were provided; no much bigger clone lies one nucleotide off. This specimen's time point label, interpreted: sample taken at primary tumor resection. TCR sequencing used whole RNA extracted from tumor and nontumor lung tissue, or from cryopreserved PBMC samples, without cell sorting. Donors were around 69 patients with early-stage, untreated non-small cell lung cancer from the lung TRACERx cohort. A patient was chosen for TCR sequencing only when enough RNA was available from at least two tumor regions. The data derive from a study of spatial heterogeneity in lung cancer (dated by TCRdb to about 2019). A note on the overall study: Beta-chain transcripts were consistently detected in greater numbers than alpha-chain transcripts, which likely reflects a higher abundance of beta-chain transcripts. TCR alpha and beta repertoires were quantitatively compared across multiple tumor regions, matched nontumor lung and blood in non-small cell lung cancer. In the raw uncorrected reads, each unique combination of TCR and UMI appeared more than ten times on average. Both alpha and beta chains were TCR-sequenced in approximately 200 tumor regions, 64 matched nontumor lung samples and 45 to 60 PBMC samples obtained at surgery. TCR repertoire features were related to nonsynonymous mutation counts determined by whole-exome sequencing of tumor tissue. General study outcomes and caveats: Confirming at a functional level the hypothesis that regional TCRs recognize regional mutations was considered to require additional single-cell paired TCR alpha and beta sequencing. Ubiquitous expanded tumor TCRs were detected in blood more often at tumor resection than at routine follow-up.

CDR1 and CDR2 (LNHNV, YYDKDF) derive from the germline V gene (reference sequence). The CDR3 has 13 amino acids, counting the end cysteine and phenylalanine. The CDR3 DNA has 39 bases and is translated from base 1. A distance of 1 base separates the germline ends of V and J, which lose 0 bases and 1 base respectively. Library preparation was by 5' RACE. The instrument was a NextSeq 500. To allow correction of PCR and sequencing errors, the TCR library protocol tagged every TCR cDNA molecule with a unique molecular identifier. Processing in the source paper ran as follows. TCR identification, UMI-based error correction and CDR3 extraction were all carried out with Decombinator tools. Expanded TCRs were defined as those above a frequency of 2 per 1,000, corresponding to the top 1% of the tumor frequency distribution. Rényi diversity was computed with the R vegan package after subsampling each repertoire 100 times to 5,000 TCRs. CDR3 similarity networks were built from amino acid triplet string-kernel similarity, connecting CDR3s with pairwise similarity above 0.82. The public reads were run again by TCRdb, first through fastp at Q25 and then through MiXCR, and only productive beta chains were kept. Duplicate CDR3 protein sequences are folded into a single record with the most common DNA and genes. These V and J calls are TCRdb output, not the study's own analysis. The sample has more than 80,000 distinct CDR3 sequences on record, more than 10% of them singletons. The ten largest account for roughly two fifths of the sample.

This clonotype was sampled from a male donor with early-stage non-small cell lung cancer. Recombination linked TRBV15 to TRBJ1-5; confidence is insufficient to name the D gene. The material was PBMCs, obtained at surgery. The nucleotide sequence reads as follows: TGTGCCACCAGCAGAGAAAGCAATCAGCCCCAGCATTTT. This sequence encodes CATSRESNQPQHF.